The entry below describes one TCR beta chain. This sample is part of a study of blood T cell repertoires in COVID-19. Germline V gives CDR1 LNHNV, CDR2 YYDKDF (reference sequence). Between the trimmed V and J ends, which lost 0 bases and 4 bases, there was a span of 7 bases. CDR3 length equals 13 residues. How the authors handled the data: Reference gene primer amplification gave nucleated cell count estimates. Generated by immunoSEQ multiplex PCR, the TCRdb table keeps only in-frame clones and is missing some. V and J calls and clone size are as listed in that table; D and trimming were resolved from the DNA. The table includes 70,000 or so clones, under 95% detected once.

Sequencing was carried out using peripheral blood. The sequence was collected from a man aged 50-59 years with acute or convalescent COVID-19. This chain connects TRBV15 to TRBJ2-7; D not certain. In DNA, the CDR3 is TGTGCCACCAGCAGAGATATGAGTTACGAGCAGTACTTC. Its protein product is CATSRDMSYEQYF.